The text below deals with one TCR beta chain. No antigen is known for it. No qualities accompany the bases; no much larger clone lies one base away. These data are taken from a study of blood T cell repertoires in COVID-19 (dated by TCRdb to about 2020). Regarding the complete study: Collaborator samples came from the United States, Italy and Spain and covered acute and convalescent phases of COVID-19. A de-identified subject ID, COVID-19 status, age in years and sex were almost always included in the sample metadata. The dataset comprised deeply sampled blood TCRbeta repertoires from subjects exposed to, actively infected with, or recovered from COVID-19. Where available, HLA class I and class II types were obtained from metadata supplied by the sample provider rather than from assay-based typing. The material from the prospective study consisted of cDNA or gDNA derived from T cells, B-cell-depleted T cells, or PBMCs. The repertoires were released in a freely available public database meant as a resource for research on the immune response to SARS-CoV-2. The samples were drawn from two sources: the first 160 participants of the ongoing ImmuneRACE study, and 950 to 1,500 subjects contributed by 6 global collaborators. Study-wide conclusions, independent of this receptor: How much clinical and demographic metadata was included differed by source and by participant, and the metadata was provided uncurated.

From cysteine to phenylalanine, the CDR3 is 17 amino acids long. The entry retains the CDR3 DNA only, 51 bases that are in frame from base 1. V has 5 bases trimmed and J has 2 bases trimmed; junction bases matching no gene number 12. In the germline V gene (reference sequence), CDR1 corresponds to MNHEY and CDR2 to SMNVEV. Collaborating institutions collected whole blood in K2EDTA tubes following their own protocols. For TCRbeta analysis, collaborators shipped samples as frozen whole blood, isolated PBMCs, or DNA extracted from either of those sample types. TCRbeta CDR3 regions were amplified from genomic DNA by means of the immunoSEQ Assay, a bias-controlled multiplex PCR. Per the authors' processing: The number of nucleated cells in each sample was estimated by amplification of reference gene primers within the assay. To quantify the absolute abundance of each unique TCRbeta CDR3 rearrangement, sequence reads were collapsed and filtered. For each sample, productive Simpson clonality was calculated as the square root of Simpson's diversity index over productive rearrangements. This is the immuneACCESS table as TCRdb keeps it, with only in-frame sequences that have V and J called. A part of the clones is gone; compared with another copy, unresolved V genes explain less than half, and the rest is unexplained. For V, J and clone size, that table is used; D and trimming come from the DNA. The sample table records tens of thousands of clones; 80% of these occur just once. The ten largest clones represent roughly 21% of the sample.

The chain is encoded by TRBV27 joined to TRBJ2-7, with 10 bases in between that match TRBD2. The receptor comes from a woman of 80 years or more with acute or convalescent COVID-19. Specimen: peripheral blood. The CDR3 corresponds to CASSRWVAGGLPYEQYF. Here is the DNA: TGTGCCAGCAGTCGTTGGGTAGCGGGGGGCCTCCCCTACGAGCAGTACTTC.